What follows are 18 T cell receptor beta chains derived from one specimen sequenced in a study of cytomegalovirus exposure and HLA in healthy donors. Primers: 60 Vbeta forward and 13 Jbeta reverse. The repertoire was sequenced with immunoSEQ multiplex PCR; TCRdb's copy has only in-frame clones and lacks some. The data show roughly 63,000 clones, 75% seen once. Sample: PBMCs. These receptors originate from a woman between 35 and 50 years old in good health and CMV-seropositive.

This chain links TRBV14 with TRBJ2-7; perhaps TRBD1 as D (8 bases). Germline CDR1 reads SGHDN; CDR2 reads FVKESK. The ends were cut back, 3 bases at V and 3 bases at J, with 15 bases in the middle. This CDR3 contains 15 residues. This CDR3 is CASSHVYRGGYEQYF. The CDR3, as DNA: TGTGCCAGCAGCCACGTATACAGGGGGGGCTACGAGCAGTACTTC.

V and J are TRBV5-4 and TRBJ1-2; a weak D match, TRBD1 (6 bases). The CDR3 runs to 14 residues. The V end lost 4 bases, the J end lost 3 bases, and 13 bases lay between the germline ends. CDR1 is SGHNT, CDR2 YYREEE, per germline (reference sequence). The CDR3 region is CASSPPRQDYGYTF. In DNA form, the CDR3 reads TGTGCCAGCAGCCCCCCGCGACAGGACTATGGCTACACCTTC.

This chain uses TRBV5-4 with TRBJ1-1; D gene uncertain. Per germline, CDR1 SGHNT and CDR2 YYREEE (reference sequence). This CDR3 spans 14 amino acids. The germline V and J ends were trimmed by 3 bases and 2 bases, with 11 bases remaining between them. CDR3 bases: TGTGCCAGCAGCTCTACAGTAATCAACACTGAAGCTTTCTTT. Its translation: CASSSTVINTEAFF.

The chain couples TRBV12-5 to TRBJ2-1; 8 nucleotides match TRBD1. The V segment lost 7 bases and the J segment 5 bases; nucleotides outside the gene matches: 10. The CDR3 contains 15 residues. Germline V gene lookup returns CDR1 LGHNT and CDR2 FRNRAP. The chain's CDR3 is CASAPRTGLDNEQFF. Written as DNA, the CDR3 is TGTGCTAGTGCCCCCCGGACAGGGCTAGACAATGAGCAGTTCTTC.

The chain is built from TRBV2 and TRBJ2-1; 8 bases align to TRBD2. The CDR3 has 17 amino acids. Per the germline V gene, CDR1 is SNHLY and CDR2 is FYNNEI. With V trimmed by 1 base and J by 2 bases, 7 bases remained unmatched. CDR3 coding DNA: TGTGCCAGCAGTGAAGAGGGTAGCGGGGTCCCCTACAATGAGCAGTTCTTC. This translates into CASSEEGSGVPYNEQFF.

V usage is TRBV30 and J usage is TRBJ1-5, with 9 bases lining up with TRBD1. With V trimmed by 1 base and J by 7 bases, 2 bases remained unmatched. From germline, CDR1 is GTSNPN and CDR2 SVGIG (reference sequence). The CDR3 has 13 amino acids. The CDR3, as DNA: TGTGCCTGGAGTGGGGACAGGGTACAGCCCCAGCATTTT. It is translated as CAWSGDRVQPQHF.

This clone was picked up a small number of times. The chain carries TRBV6-1 and TRBJ1-3; D gene unclear. V lost 3 bases and J lost 0, with 15 bases in between. Germline values: CDR1 MNHNS, CDR2 SASEGT. The CDR3 contains 17 residues. For the CDR3, the DNA is TGTGCCAGCAGTGAGCAGGAGGGTTCGGCCTCTGGAAACACCATATATTTT. It codes for CASSEQEGSASGNTIYF.

The V call is TRBV6-5, the J call TRBJ1-5; no clear D. V was clipped by 5 bases and J by 3 bases, with 11 bases between them. CDR1 is MNHEY and CDR2 is SVGAGI in the germline V gene. This CDR3 spans 14 amino acids. CDR3 amino acids: CASSVEGYNQPQHF. The DNA for the CDR3 is TGTGCCAGCAGTGTCGAGGGTTACAATCAGCCCCAGCATTTT.

J is TRBJ2-1 and V is TRBV12-5; TRBD1 matches at 7 bases. The germline V gene has CDR1 LGHNT and CDR2 FRNRAP. J lost 2 bases, V lost 6 bases, and 10 bases had no gene match. This CDR3 comprises 16 residues. The CDR3 region has the DNA TGTGCTAGTGGCCCCTGGGACAGCCAAGCCTACAATGAGCAGTTCTTC. Protein product: CASGPWDSQAYNEQFF.

The gene calls are TRBV12-5 and TRBJ2-7; 10 bases are a match to TRBD1. The CDR3 is 13 residues long. Germline CDR1 LGHNT, CDR2 FRNRAP. V shed 8 bases and J 5 bases; nucleotides not matched to a gene: 6. The CDR3, as DNA: TGTGCTAGTTTGACAGGGGGCGTCCACGAGCAGTACTTC. It yields the protein CASLTGGVHEQYF.

This chain uses TRBV28 with TRBJ1-3; D unclear. In germline, CDR1 is MDHEN, CDR2 SYDVKM. The CDR3 consists of 14 residues. Trimming took 7 bases from V and 1 from J, leaving 11 bases between them. CDR3 in DNA: TGTGCCAGCACCTCAGCGGGTTCTGGAAACACCATATATTTT. Its protein product is CASTSAGSGNTIYF.

This chain connects TRBV10-3 to TRBJ2-5; TRBD1 matches at 8 bases. Trimming cost V 10 bases and J 1 base; bases outside gene matches: 11. This CDR3 has 15 residues. Looked up from germline, CDR1 is ENHRY and CDR2 is SYGVKD. The CDR3, as DNA: TGTGCCACCCAGGGGGCAGGGGGCTCCCAAGAGACCCAGTACTTC. This sequence encodes CATQGAGGSQETQYF.

This clone was observed once. Written as DNA, the CDR3 is TGCAGCGTTGAGGGACAGGAGAACTATGGCTACACCTTC. The encoded protein is CSVEGQENYGYTF. The rearrangement links TRBV29-1 to TRBJ1-2; 8 positions match TRBD1. The CDR3 consists of 13 residues. After removal of 3 bases from V and 2 bases from J, the junction contained 2 bases not matched to a gene. CDR1 and CDR2 (germline): SQVTM, ANQGSEA. Complete variable domain (other parts from reference TRBV29-1 and TRBJ1-2): SAVISQKPSRDICQRGTSLTIQCQVDSQVTMMFWYRQQPGQSLTLIATANQGSEATYESGFVIDKFPISRPNLTFSTLTVSNMSPEDSSIYLCSVEGQENYGYTFGSGTRLTVV.

V usage is TRBV30 and J usage is TRBJ2-1, with no clear D. Looked up from germline, CDR1 is GTSNPN and CDR2 is SVGIG (reference sequence). V lost 1 base, J lost 5 bases, and 9 bases lay in between. This CDR3 is built from 13 residues. The CDR3 is CAWSGYQDNEQFF. The DNA of the CDR3 is TGTGCCTGGAGTGGGTACCAGGACAATGAGCAGTTCTTC.

The CDR3 loop is CASKDTNTDTQYF. CDR3 nucleotides: TGTGCCAGCAAAGACACAAACACAGATACGCAGTATTTT. This chain joins TRBV6-5 and TRBJ2-3; no definite D call. Looked up from germline, CDR1 is MNHEY and CDR2 is SVGAGI. The CDR3 is made up of 13 amino acids. The germline V and J ends were trimmed by 7 bases and 2 bases, with 10 bases remaining between them.

This clone occurred a few times. The V and J genes are TRBV5-4 and TRBJ2-7, with TRBD2 matching 8 bases. Trimming took 4 bases from V and 3 from J; bases not matched to a gene: 12. Per germline, CDR1 SGHNT and CDR2 YYREEE (reference sequence). The CDR3 has 16 amino acids. DNA of the CDR3: TGTGCCAGCAGCCTGGGGGGCAGCGGGGGCCACTACGAGCAGTACTTC. Its translation is CASSLGGSGGHYEQYF. Full variable domain (rest looked up from reference TRBV5-4 and TRBJ2-7): ETGVTQSPTHLIKTRGQQVTLRCSSQSGHNTVSWYQQALGQGPQFIFQYYREEENGRGNFPPRFSGLQFPNYSSELNVNALELDDSALYLCASSLGGSGGHYEQYFGPGTRLTVT.

Notes on this clone: With only one base between it and a far larger clone, this is likely a read error. The same CDR3 also results from other DNA sequences found in this sample. This rearrangement joins TRBV5-4 to TRBJ1-2, with a possible D match to TRBD1 (5 bases). This CDR3 region has 13 residues. Germline loops: CDR1 SGHNT, CDR2 YYREEE (reference sequence). Deletions cut 4 bases from V and 8 bases from J, with 15 bases between. Written as DNA, the CDR3 is TGTGCCAGCAGCCAAGATTTGGGGCACGGCTACACCTTC. It codes for CASSQDLGHGYTF.

The chain is built from TRBV12-5 and TRBJ1-6; 8 bases map to TRBD1. Germline values: CDR1 LGHNT, CDR2 FRNRAP. V shed 5 bases, J shed 6 bases, and the junction held 6 bases outside the gene matches. The length of the CDR3 is 15 residues. The CDR3 reads CASGQGTGFNSPLHF. The DNA for the CDR3 is TGTGCTAGTGGTCAGGGGACAGGTTTTAATTCACCCCTCCACTTT.